This entry concerns a single T cell receptor beta chain. The sample is drawn from a study of T cells after yellow fever vaccination. This CDR3 contains 15 residues. Deletions cut 3 bases from V and 0 bases from J, with 10 bases between. Germline CDR1 reads LNHNV; CDR2 reads YYDKDF (reference sequence). TCRdb passed the 5' RACE reads through MiXCR, listing each CDR3 protein once. The sample includes roughly 500,000 distinct CDR3 sequences, less than 20% of them seen just once. This clonotype was obtained from a man aged 25 to 40 who received the YFV17D yellow fever vaccine. The material sequenced was PBMCs, taken 15 days after the yellow fever booster vaccination. The chain combines TRBV15 with TRBJ2-3; D is undetermined. This chain's CDR3 is CATSRWAMSTDTQYF. The CDR3, as DNA: TGTGCCACCAGCAGGTGGGCGATGAGCACAGATACGCAGTATTTT.